This T cell receptor beta chain was captured in a study of T cell repertoires in cytomegalovirus infection. MiXCR, applied by TCRdb to the reads, yields one record per CDR3 protein. The table shows about 210,000 distinct CDR3 sequences, with approximately 7% occurring only once. This clonotype turned up a few times. The antigen remains unidentified. The study, taken as a whole, reports: There were HLA-C-restricted CMV-specific TCR beta clonotypes dominating the ex vivo response.

The germline V gene has CDR1 MNHNY and CDR2 SVGAGI (reference sequence). This CDR3 has 16 amino acids. Deletions cut 6 bases from V and 7 bases from J, with 22 bases between. The V and J genes are TRBV6-6 and TRBJ1-5, with no clear D. Sequences were obtained from PBMCs. The sequence was obtained from a human donor in good health (CMV status not recorded). Some clones in this sample may be carry-over from other donors' samples. The chain's CDR3 is CASRPFSGPHEQPQHF. CDR3 coding DNA: TGTGCCAGCAGGCCCTTCTCCGGGCCACACGAACAGCCCCAGCATTTT.